Listed here are 16 T cell receptor beta chains from one sample, sequenced in a study of blood T cell repertoires in COVID-19. Only in-frame clones appear in the TCRdb table, and some are missing; sequencing was by immunoSEQ multiplex PCR. The sample yields about 240,000 clones, approximately 83% seen once. Sequencing input: peripheral blood. These receptors were obtained from a young woman who had recovered from COVID-19.

This CDR3 is CASSYPRQGHSGYTF. The CDR3 nucleotides are TGTGCCAGCAGTTACCCCCGACAGGGGCATAGTGGCTACACCTTC. The chain joins TRBV6-2 or TRBV6-3 to TRBJ1-2; TRBD1 aligns across 8 bases. After removal of 2 bases from V and 7 bases from J, the junction contained 9 bases not matched to a gene. The CDR3 extends over 15 amino acids. Germline CDR1 is MNHEY and CDR2 is SVGEGT.

This rearrangement joins TRBV5-6 to TRBJ2-3, with 9 bases aligning to TRBD2. V was pared by 3 bases and J by 1 base, with 3 bases of the junction left unmatched. This CDR3 has 15 amino acids. Germline-derived CDR1 and CDR2 are SGHDT and YYEEEE. The CDR3 here is CASSWTSEGTDTQYF. The CDR3 DNA sequence: TGTGCCAGCAGCTGGACTAGCGAGGGCACAGATACGCAGTATTTT.

This clone has a handful of counts. J is TRBJ2-1 and V is TRBV5-6; 10 bases fit TRBD2. CDR1 and CDR2 from the germline V gene are SGHDT and YYEEEE. Trimming took 4 bases from V and 9 from J; bases not matched to a gene: 16. CDR3 length: 17 amino acids. As DNA, the CDR3 is TGTGCCAGCAGCCCCCTGGGCATTTTAGCGGGGGGTAGTGAGCAGTTCTTC. It codes for CASSPLGILAGGSEQFF.

This chain uses TRBV12-3 or TRBV12-4 with TRBJ1-1; the D is unclear. The germline V and J ends were trimmed by 3 bases and 0 bases, with 5 bases remaining between them. The length of the CDR3 is 13 residues. CDR3 bases: TGTGCCAGCAGTTTTCAGTTGAACACTGAAGCTTTCTTT. This gives the protein CASSFQLNTEAFF.

The rearrangement joins TRBV18 to TRBJ2-7; 10 nucleotides match TRBD1. This CDR3 comprises 15 residues. V shed 6 bases and J 2 bases; nucleotides not matched to a gene: 7. Germline V gene data show CDR1 as KGHSH and CDR2 as LQKENI. CDR3 in amino acids: CASSALGQGTYEQYF. The CDR3 nucleotides are TGTGCCAGCTCGGCTCTGGGACAGGGGACCTACGAGCAGTACTTC.

The J gene is TRBJ1-6, the V gene TRBV5-1; weak D call: TRBD1 (6 bases). Germline assignment: CDR1 SGHRS and CDR2 YFSETQ. V shed 7 bases and J shed 9 bases, with 17 bases lying between them. This CDR3 contains 14 residues. CDR3 sequence reads: CASSEQGVTSPLHF. The CDR3 DNA follows: TGCGCCAGCTCCGAACAGGGCGTAACTTCACCCCTCCACTTT.

The chain combines TRBV2 with TRBJ1-2; 10 nucleotides align to TRBD1. Germline V gene sequence: CDR1 SNHLY, CDR2 FYNNEI. The CDR3 consists of 15 residues. V lost 7 bases, J lost 2 bases, and 7 bases stayed unmatched. The DNA of the CDR3 is TGTGCCAGCAAGAACGACAGGGGGCGAAACTATGGCTACACCTTC. As protein: CASKNDRGRNYGYTF.

The chain combines TRBV7-3 with TRBJ1-4; the match to TRBD1 covers 7 bases. The CDR3 length is 14 residues. Germline V gene data show CDR1 as SGHTA and CDR2 as FQGTGA. The junction had 8 bases not matched to a gene; V was cut back by 9 bases and J by 4 bases. CDR3 nucleotide sequence: TGTGCCAGGTTTACAGGGGTTCATAATGAAAAACTGTTTTTT. This encodes CARFTGVHNEKLFF.

The chain recombines TRBV2 with TRBJ1-5, with TRBD1 matching 7 bases. The J segment lost 9 bases and the V segment lost 5 bases, leaving 13 bases of the junction unmatched. The CDR3 has 15 amino acids. Germline CDR1 and CDR2: SNHLY and FYNNEI. This chain's CDR3 is CASSPIRDSVWPQHF. In DNA, the CDR3 is TGTGCCAGCAGTCCAATCCGGGACAGCGTTTGGCCCCAGCATTTT.

The chain links TRBV5-1 to TRBJ1-4; 9 bases are shared with TRBD1. This CDR3 region has 15 residues. Germline CDR1 is SGHRS and CDR2 is YFSETQ. V lost 4 bases, J lost 7 bases, and 8 bases stayed unmatched. As DNA, the CDR3 is TGCGCCAGCAGCCTCGGACAGGGGTTTGGTGAAAAACTGTTTTTT. It yields the protein CASSLGQGFGEKLFF.

The chain carries TRBV25-1 and TRBJ1-6; TRBD1 agrees at 8 bases. The trim removed 5 bases at V and 7 bases at J, leaving 4 bases unmatched. Germline CDR1 and CDR2: MGHDK and SYGVNS. The CDR3 sequence is 14 residues long. Here the CDR3 DNA reads TGTGCCAGCAGTCTTGACAGGGGAAATTCACCCCTCCACTTT. Translation gives CASSLDRGNSPLHF.

This chain uses TRBV27 with TRBJ1-6; D possibly corresponds to TRBD1 (5 bases). The length of the CDR3 is 12 residues. V was shortened by 2 bases and J by 10 bases, with 6 bases between the two germline ends. Germline loops: CDR1 MNHEY, CDR2 SMNVEV (reference sequence). The DNA for the CDR3 is TGTGCCAGCAGTTTACAGGGATCACCCCTCCACTTT. It specifies CASSLQGSPLHF.

CDR3 bases: TGTGCCAGCAGTGGGACTAGGGCCGGCACCCAGTACTTC. Protein product: CASSGTRAGTQYF. The chain links TRBV12-3 or TRBV12-4 to TRBJ2-5, with TRBD2 matching over 8 bases. The CDR3 extends over 13 amino acids. After removal of 5 bases from V and 8 bases from J, the junction contained 7 bases not matched to a gene.

The chain has TRBV15 and TRBJ2-4; 7 bases map to TRBD2. Germline loops: CDR1 LNHNV, CDR2 YYDKDF (reference sequence). Trimming cost V 5 bases and J 3 bases; bases outside gene matches: 1. This CDR3 region has 13 residues. CDR3 in DNA: TGTGCCACCAGCGGGGGGGACAAAAACATTCAGTACTTC. As protein: CATSGGDKNIQYF. The full variable domain, completed using reference TRBV15 and TRBJ2-4, is DAMVIQNPRYQVTQFGKPVTLSCSQTLNHNVMYWYQQKSSQAPKLLFHYYDKDFNNEADTPDNFQSRRPNTSFCFLDIRSPGLGDTAMYLCATSGGDKNIQYFGAGTRLSVL.

The chain has TRBV4-3 and TRBJ2-3, with D unclear. Trimming stripped 0 bases from V and 10 bases from J, with 11 bases between. The CDR3 extends over 13 amino acids. Germline lookup yields CDR1 LGHNA and CDR2 YSLEER. CDR3 sequence (DNA): TGCGCCAGCAGCCAAGACGGAGAAACGGCGCAGTATTTT. Amino acid sequence: CASSQDGETAQYF.

This chain uses TRBV7-3 with TRBJ2-1; no clear D. The germline gives CDR1 SGHTA, CDR2 FQGTGA. Trimming stripped 5 bases from V and 5 bases from J, with 13 bases between. This CDR3 contains 14 residues. The CDR3 here is CASSNMGIHNEQFF. Here the CDR3 DNA reads TGTGCCAGCAGCAACATGGGCATCCACAATGAGCAGTTCTTC. The full variable domain, with the rest looked up from reference TRBV7-3 and TRBJ2-1, is GAGVSQTPSNKVTEKGKYVELRCDPISGHTALYWYRQSLGQGPEFLIYFQGTGAADDSGLPNDRFFAVRPEGSVSTLKIQRTERGDSAVYLCASSNMGIHNEQFFGPGTRLTVL.